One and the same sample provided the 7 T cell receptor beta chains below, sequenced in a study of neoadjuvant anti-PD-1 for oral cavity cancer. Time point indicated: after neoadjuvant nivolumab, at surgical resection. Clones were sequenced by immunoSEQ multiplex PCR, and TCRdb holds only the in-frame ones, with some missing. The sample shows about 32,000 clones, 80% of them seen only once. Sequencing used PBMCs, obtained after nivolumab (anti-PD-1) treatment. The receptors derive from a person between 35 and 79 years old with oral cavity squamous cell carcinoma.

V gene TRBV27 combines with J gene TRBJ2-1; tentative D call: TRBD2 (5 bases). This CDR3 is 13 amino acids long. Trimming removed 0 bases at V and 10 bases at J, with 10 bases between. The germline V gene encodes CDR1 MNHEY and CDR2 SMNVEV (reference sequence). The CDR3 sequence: CASSLSYGNEQFF. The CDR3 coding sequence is TGTGCCAGCAGTTTATCTTACGGGAACGAGCAGTTCTTC.

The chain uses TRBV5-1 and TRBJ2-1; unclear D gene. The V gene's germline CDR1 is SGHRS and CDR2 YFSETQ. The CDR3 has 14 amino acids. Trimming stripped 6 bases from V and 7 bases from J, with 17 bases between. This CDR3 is CASTGTPQRNEQFF. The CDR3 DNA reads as TGCGCCAGCACTGGCACGCCCCAGAGGAATGAGCAGTTCTTC.

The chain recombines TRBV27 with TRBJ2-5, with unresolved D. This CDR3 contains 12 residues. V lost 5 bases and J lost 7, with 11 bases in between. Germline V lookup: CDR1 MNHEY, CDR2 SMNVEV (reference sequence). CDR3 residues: CASSPPIGTQYF. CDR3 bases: TGTGCCAGCAGTCCCCCTATAGGGACCCAGTACTTC.

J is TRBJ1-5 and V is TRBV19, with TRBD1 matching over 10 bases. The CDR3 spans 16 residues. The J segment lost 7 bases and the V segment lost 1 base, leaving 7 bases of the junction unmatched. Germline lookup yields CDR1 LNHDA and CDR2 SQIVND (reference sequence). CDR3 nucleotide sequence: TGTGCCAGTAGTATAGGGGGGACAGGGGCGAGCCAGCCCCAGCATTTT. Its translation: CASSIGGTGASQPQHF.

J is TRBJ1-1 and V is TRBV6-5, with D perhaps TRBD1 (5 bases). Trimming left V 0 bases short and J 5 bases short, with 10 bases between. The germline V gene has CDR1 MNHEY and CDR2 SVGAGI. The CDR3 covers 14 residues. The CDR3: CASSYSSGWTEAFF. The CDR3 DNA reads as TGTGCCAGCAGTTACTCGTCAGGGTGGACTGAAGCTTTCTTT.

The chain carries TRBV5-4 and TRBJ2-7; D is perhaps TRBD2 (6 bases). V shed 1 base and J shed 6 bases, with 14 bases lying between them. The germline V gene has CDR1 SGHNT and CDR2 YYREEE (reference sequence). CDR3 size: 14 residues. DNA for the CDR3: TGTGCCAGCAGCTTGCTCGGGGACTCTCGCGAGCAGTACTTC. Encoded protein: CASSLLGDSREQYF.

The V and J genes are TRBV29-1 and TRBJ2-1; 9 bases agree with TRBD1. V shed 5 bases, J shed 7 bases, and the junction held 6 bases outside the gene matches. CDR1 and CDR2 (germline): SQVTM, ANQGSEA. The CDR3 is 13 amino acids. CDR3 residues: CSVPRQGGNEQFF. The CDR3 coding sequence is TGCAGCGTTCCTAGACAGGGGGGGAATGAGCAGTTCTTC.